A selection of T cell receptor beta chains follows, all from one sample in a study of T cell responses to AZD1222 COVID-19 vaccine. This table comes from immunoSEQ multiplex PCR, and its TCRdb copy is limited to in-frame clones, with some not included. The table lists around 120,000 clones, more than 75% of them singletons, with about 3.5% in the top ten. The sample in question was peripheral blood, obtained on day 0 of AZD1222 vaccination. These receptor sequences come from an adult in good health. Both conserved end residues are part of each CDR3. The D gene is left open where the match is weak. Clone size is shown for a subset of rows, as once, few, many or a class of expanded clone.

cdr3_aa	cdr3_nt	v_call	d_call	j_call	clone_size
CASSLGLRTDTQYF	TGTGCCAGCAGCTTAGGGCTACGGACAGATACGCAGTATTTT	TRBV7-8	NA	TRBJ2-3	NA
CASSFRGPGYEQYF	TGTGCCAGCAGCTTCCGGGGGCCTGGCTACGAGCAGTACTTC	TRBV5-6	NA	TRBJ2-7	NA
CASRTEGETQYF	TGTGCCAGCAGAACAGAGGGGGAGACCCAGTACTTC	TRBV7-9	NA	TRBJ2-5	NA
CASSLGFGEGVVHEQYF	TGTGCCAGCAGCTTGGGTTTCGGGGAAGGGGTTGTGCACGAGCAGTACTTC	TRBV5-5	NA	TRBJ2-7	NA
CASSERSYGYTF	TGTGCCAGCAGTGAACGCTCCTATGGCTACACCTTC	TRBV2	NA	TRBJ1-2	NA
CASSKTGDSNNEQFF	TGTGCCAGCAGTAAGACAGGGGACTCTAACAATGAGCAGTTCTTC	TRBV6-5	TRBD1	TRBJ2-1	NA
CAIRSGSSGNTIYF	TGTGCCATCAGATCAGGGAGCTCTGGAAACACCATATATTTT	TRBV10-3	NA	TRBJ1-3	NA
CASSHQTGTAPNYGYTF	TGTGCCAGCAGCCACCAAACCGGGACAGCTCCTAACTATGGCTACACCTTC	TRBV4-2	TRBD1	TRBJ1-2	once
CASSPSSGGAENEQFF	TGCGCCAGCAGCCCCAGTAGCGGGGGGGCAGAAAATGAGCAGTTCTTC	TRBV5-1	TRBD2	TRBJ2-1	NA
CASSQATPRNEKLFF	TGCGCCAGCAGCCAAGCGACACCCAGAAATGAAAAACTGTTTTTT	TRBV4-3	NA	TRBJ1-4	NA
CASSSPPMSSGGPTYEQYF	TGTGCCAGCAGCTCCCCCCCGATGAGCAGCGGGGGGCCAACCTACGAGCAGTACTTC	TRBV7-2	TRBD2	TRBJ2-7	NA
CASSVKASPLHF	TGTGCCAGCAGCGTGAAGGCCTCACCCCTCCACTTT	TRBV14	NA	TRBJ1-6	NA
CASSKDSPSYEQYF	TGCGCCAGCAGCAAGGACAGTCCCTCCTACGAGCAGTACTTC	TRBV5-1	NA	TRBJ2-7	NA
CASSVTSWSEQFF	TGTGCCAGCAGCGTAACAAGTTGGAGTGAGCAGTTCTTC	TRBV9	NA	TRBJ2-1	NA
CASSLEGSGNTIYF	TGCGCCAGCAGCTTGGAGGGATCTGGAAACACCATATATTTT	TRBV5-1	NA	TRBJ1-3	few
CASSRNTAGEQFF	TGTGCCAGCAGCCGAAATACCGCCGGAGAGCAGTTCTTC	TRBV6-2/TRBV6-3	NA	TRBJ2-1	NA
CASSLLGSYGYTF	TGTGCCAGCAGTTTATTAGGATCGTATGGCTACACCTTC	TRBV28	NA	TRBJ1-2	NA
CASSYSPYEAFF	TGTGCCAGCAGTTACTCCCCATATGAAGCTTTCTTT	TRBV6-5	NA	TRBJ1-1	NA
CASSESTSGSGTQYF	TGTGCCAGCAGTGAATCAACTAGCGGGTCAGGTACGCAGTATTTT	TRBV25-1	TRBD2	TRBJ2-3	NA
CASSIIEGPDIQYF	TGTGCCAGTAGTATAATAGAAGGTCCTGACATTCAGTACTTC	TRBV19	NA	TRBJ2-4	NA
CASSFTNLQGRATEAFF	TGTGCCAGCAGTTTCACCAACTTACAGGGGCGGGCAACTGAAGCTTTCTTT	TRBV27	TRBD1	TRBJ1-1	NA
CASSPGEEYGYTF	TGTGCCAGCTCACCAGGCGAGGAGTATGGCTACACCTTC	TRBV18	NA	TRBJ1-2	NA
CASSARQGGNTEAFF	TGTGCCAGCAGCGCCCGACAGGGGGGGAACACTGAAGCTTTCTTT	TRBV3-1/TRBV3-2	TRBD1	TRBJ1-1	NA
CASSTRRTDPEQYF	TGTGCCAGCAGCACACGGAGGACAGATCCTGAGCAGTACTTC	TRBV7-2	NA	TRBJ2-7	NA
CASSPEEGWAGGETQYF	TGTGCCAGCAGCCCCGAAGAGGGTTGGGCAGGGGGAGAGACCCAGTACTTC	TRBV3-1/TRBV3-2	TRBD1	TRBJ2-5	few
CASSIEGRDQPQHF	TGTGCCAGTAGTATTGAGGGGAGGGATCAGCCCCAGCATTTT	TRBV19	NA	TRBJ1-5	NA
CASSQDGGFYGYTF	TGCGCCAGCAGCCAAGATGGGGGGTTCTATGGCTACACCTTC	TRBV4-1	NA	TRBJ1-2	NA
CASSHLGYGYTF	TGTGCCAGCAGCCATCTCGGCTATGGCTACACCTTC	TRBV21-1	NA	TRBJ1-2	NA
CASSIAGHSNQPQHF	TGTGCCAGTAGTATCGCAGGGCATAGCAATCAGCCCCAGCATTTT	TRBV19	NA	TRBJ1-5	NA
CASSESVQDTQYF	TGTGCCAGCAGCGAATCAGTTCAAGATACGCAGTATTTT	TRBV2	NA	TRBJ2-3	NA
CASSFVAGGYTEAFF	TGTGCCAGCAGCTTTGTCGCAGGGGGTTACACTGAAGCTTTCTTT	TRBV11-2	TRBD1	TRBJ1-1	NA
CASSPDRGPYEQYF	TGCGCCAGCAGCCCGGACAGGGGGCCATACGAGCAGTACTTC	TRBV4-1	TRBD1	TRBJ2-7	NA
CASSPDGGANYGYTF	TGTGCCAGCAGCCCGGACGGTGGAGCTAACTATGGCTACACCTTC	TRBV11-2	NA	TRBJ1-2	few
CATRISSTDTQYF	TGTGCCACCCGCATAAGTAGCACAGATACGCAGTATTTT	TRBV15	NA	TRBJ2-3	NA
CASRRTESSYNSPLHF	TGTGCCAGCAGGCGGACGGAAAGCTCCTATAATTCACCCCTCCACTTT	TRBV27	NA	TRBJ1-6	NA
CATKGGNTEAFF	TGTGCCACCAAAGGGGGGAACACTGAAGCTTTCTTT	TRBV19	NA	TRBJ1-1	NA
CASSLLAAGGNYNEQFF	TGTGCCAGCAGCTTACTCGCAGCGGGGGGCAACTACAATGAGCAGTTCTTC	TRBV7-2	TRBD2	TRBJ2-1	once
CASRPRASTDTQYF	TGTGCCAGCAGGCCCCGGGCTAGCACAGATACGCAGTATTTT	TRBV7-2	NA	TRBJ2-3	NA
CATAGGQGYTEAFF	TGTGCCACAGCAGGTGGCCAGGGTTACACTGAAGCTTTCTTT	TRBV2	NA	TRBJ1-1	NA
CASSWGQTNTGELFF	TGTGCCAGCAGTTGGGGACAGACGAACACCGGGGAGCTGTTTTTT	TRBV2	TRBD1	TRBJ2-2	NA
CASSQGTNYGYTF	TGTGCCAGCAGCCAGGGTACTAACTATGGCTACACCTTC	TRBV2	NA	TRBJ1-2	NA